These 26 T cell receptor beta chains were sequenced from one sample in a study of T cells in Graves' hyperthyroidism and ophthalmopathy. There were TCR beta CDR3 regions amplified from RNA transcripts. A first-round RT-PCR of the TCR CDR3 used the HTBI primer set. TCRdb re-called the multiplex PCR reads with MiXCR, one entry per CDR3 protein. In the table there are some 350,000 distinct CDR3 sequences, roughly an eighth of which are singletons. Input material: blood. These receptors were collected from a woman in her 40s with Graves' ophthalmopathy.

Many counts were recorded for this clonotype. This chain's CDR3 is CASSKKRTDTQYF. CDR3 sequence (DNA): TGTGCCAGCAGCAAAAAACGCACAGATACGCAGTATTTT. The rearrangement links TRBV9 to TRBJ2-3, with D unresolved. Germline lookup yields CDR1 SGDLS and CDR2 YYNGEE. The CDR3 length is 13 residues. With 4 bases removed from V and 1 base from J, the gap between germline ends came to 7 bases.

This clonotype showed up just once. The chain has TRBV11-2 and TRBJ1-5; no reliable D call. The CDR3 has 11 residues. V dropped 7 bases and J dropped 5 bases, with 6 bases sitting between them. Germline CDR1 is SGHAT and CDR2 is FQNNGV. CDR3 residues: CASNPHQPQHF. CDR3 in DNA: TGTGCCAGCAACCCCCATCAGCCCCAGCATTTT.

This clonotype was seen repeatedly, ten times or more. This chain uses TRBV10-3 with TRBJ2-1, with unresolved D. The CDR3 runs 13 residues. V lost 6 bases and J 10 bases, leaving 16 bases between the germline ends. Looked up from germline, CDR1 is ENHRY and CDR2 is SYGVKD. CDR3 amino acids: CAISFSPLGEQFF. The CDR3 nucleotides are TGTGCCATCAGCTTTTCCCCACTTGGGGAGCAGTTCTTC.

The CDR3 sequence: CASSPVLTEAFF. DNA for the CDR3: TGTGCCAGCTCACCTGTCTTGACTGAAGCTTTCTTT. The rearrangement uses TRBV18 and TRBJ1-1; unclear D gene. With 3 bases removed from V and 5 bases from J, the gap between germline ends came to 7 bases. Looked up from germline, CDR1 is KGHSH and CDR2 is LQKENI. The CDR3 runs 12 residues.

The rearrangement links TRBV5-1 to TRBJ1-5; no clear D gene. Germline-derived CDR1 and CDR2 are SGHRS and YFSETQ. Trimming shortened V by 0 bases and J by 2 bases, and 15 bases separated the two germline ends. The CDR3 has 17 residues. In DNA form, the CDR3 reads TGCGCCAGCAGCTTGGGGGGTTTGGTAAAGGGCAATCAGCCCCAGCATTTT. Its translation: CASSLGGLVKGNQPQHF.

This clonotype was seen at least ten times. This rearrangement joins TRBV27 to TRBJ1-1; a possible D gene is TRBD1 (6 bases). With 4 bases removed from V and 4 bases from J, the gap between germline ends came to 10 bases. Germline V CDR1 and CDR2: MNHEY, SMNVEV (reference sequence). The CDR3 spans 13 residues. The CDR3 loop is CASSSGVGTEAFF. Here the CDR3 DNA reads TGTGCCAGCAGTTCAGGGGTGGGCACTGAAGCTTTCTTT.

There are a few counts of this clonotype. The gene calls are TRBV19 and TRBJ2-2, with D possibly matching TRBD2 (6 bases). The CDR3 has 14 amino acids. Germline-derived CDR1 and CDR2 are LNHDA and SQIVND (reference sequence). The ends were cut back, 3 bases at V and 4 bases at J, with 9 bases in the middle. In DNA form, the CDR3 reads TGTGCCAGTAGTATCGCGGGGAGCACCGGGGAGCTGTTTTTT. Its protein is CASSIAGSTGELFF.

The table lists this clonotype with many counts. The rearrangement uses TRBV2 and TRBJ1-1; D not resolved. V was clipped by 5 bases and J by 5 bases, with 12 bases between them. Germline loops: CDR1 SNHLY, CDR2 FYNNEI. The CDR3 has 13 amino acids. CDR3: CASSFSGNTEAFF. The CDR3 DNA reads TGTGCCAGCAGTTTCTCGGGGAATACTGAAGCTTTCTTT.

By its share, this clonotype is medium-sized. The J gene is TRBJ2-7, the V gene TRBV7-9, with a possible D match to TRBD2 (5 bases). V was shortened by 2 bases and J by 3 bases, with 11 bases between the two germline ends. Per germline, CDR1 SEHNR and CDR2 FQNEAQ (reference sequence). The length of the CDR3 is 14 residues. CDR3 bases: TGTGCCAGCAGCTTAACGGGCCGGGGCTACGAGCAGTACTTC. Translation: CASSLTGRGYEQYF.

The table lists this clonotype with a few counts. The rearrangement links TRBV27 to TRBJ2-4; D is unclear. Germline values: CDR1 MNHEY, CDR2 SMNVEV (reference sequence). V lost 3 bases to trimming and J lost 11 bases, with 2 bases between them. The CDR3 has 9 amino acids. CDR3 amino acids: CASSFLQYF. DNA for the CDR3: TGTGCCAGCAGTTTTCTTCAGTACTTC.

This clonotype was seen many times. The chain is built from TRBV6-6 and TRBJ1-6; D might be TRBD1 (6 bases). CDR3 length: 13 amino acids. CDR1 and CDR2 (germline): MNHNY, SVGAGI (reference sequence). Deletions cut 2 bases from V and 9 bases from J, with 8 bases between. The CDR3 protein is CASSYEGVSPLHF. The CDR3 DNA reads as TGTGCCAGCAGTTACGAGGGGGTTTCACCCCTCCACTTT.

Many counts were recorded for this clonotype. The CDR3 nucleotides are TGTGCCAGCAGTTACTCGTTCAGCTACACCGGGGAGCTGTTTTTT. Its protein is CASSYSFSYTGELFF. The V gene is TRBV6-6, the J gene TRBJ2-2; D gene unclear. V was cut by 0 bases and J by 3 bases, with 8 bases left in between. There are 15 residues in the CDR3. Per the germline V gene, CDR1 is MNHNY and CDR2 is SVGAGI (reference sequence).

This rearrangement joins TRBV2 to TRBJ2-5, with D perhaps matching TRBD2 (5 bases). The CDR3 is made up of 13 amino acids. CDR1 SNHLY and CDR2 FYNNEI come from the germline V gene. Between the trimmed V and J ends, which lost 5 bases and 5 bases, there was a span of 12 bases. The CDR3 bases are TGTGCCAGCAGTCTGCTAGCACGGGAGACCCAGTACTTC. It is translated as CASSLLARETQYF.

This clonotype was seen at least ten times. V usage is TRBV12-3 or TRBV12-4 and J usage is TRBJ1-1; TRBD1 aligns across 8 bases. Unmatched junction bases numbered 6, after V lost 6 bases and J lost 0 bases. The length of the CDR3 is 15 residues. The CDR3 reads CASSPGQGVNTEAFF. The CDR3, as DNA: TGTGCCAGCAGCCCAGGACAGGGTGTGAACACTGAAGCTTTCTTT.

This clonotype was recorded many times. The V call is TRBV5-1, the J call TRBJ1-6; D perhaps matches TRBD1 (5 bases). Germline V gene sequence: CDR1 SGHRS, CDR2 YFSETQ. V was pared by 0 bases and J by 6 bases, with 13 bases between. The CDR3 has 16 residues. CDR3 loop: CASSLVGAGINSPLHF. The CDR3 DNA reads as TGCGCCAGCAGCTTGGTCGGGGCGGGTATTAATTCACCCCTCCACTTT.

This clonotype was picked up many times. The chain is built from TRBV7-9 and TRBJ2-1; unclear D gene. The V and J ends lost 0 bases and 6 bases respectively, with 3 bases between them. Germline lookup yields CDR1 SEHNR and CDR2 FQNEAQ (reference sequence). The CDR3 is made up of 12 amino acids. The CDR3 coding sequence is TGTGCCAGCAGCTTAGCTCCCAATGAGCAGTTCTTC. Protein: CASSLAPNEQFF.

This chain's CDR3 is CASRRIRDTGYEQYF. For the CDR3, the DNA is TGTGCCAGCAGGAGAATCCGGGACACAGGCTACGAGCAGTACTTC. The rearrangement links TRBV6-1 to TRBJ2-7, with a tentative D call TRBD1 (6 bases). The CDR3 covers 15 residues. Trimming cost V 6 bases and J 3 bases, with 18 bases left between them. The germline V gene has CDR1 MNHNS and CDR2 SASEGT.

This clonotype was found many times. This may come from a read error, since a much larger clone is one base off. CDR3 DNA sequence: TGTGCCAGCAGCTTCGAGAACACTGAAGCTTTCTTT. Its translation: CASSFENTEAFF. The chain recombines TRBV7-8 with TRBJ1-1, with D unclear. The V gene's germline CDR1 is SGHVS and CDR2 FQNEAQ. The V end lost 3 bases, the J end lost 1 base, and 3 bases lay between the germline ends. The CDR3 runs to 12 residues.

With respect to this clonotype: This may arise from a read error, as a much more abundant clone is one base away. This chain uses TRBV20-1 with TRBJ2-1, with D unresolved. The end of the DNA fits TRBJ2-7 better, so the J call may be wrong. Germline CDR1 is DFQATT and CDR2 is SNEGSKA (reference sequence). This CDR3 region has 13 residues. The CDR3 nucleotides read TGCAGTGCACGCGGATACTACTACAATGAGCAGTACTTC. This codes for CSARGYYYNEQYF.

This clonotype was counted at least ten times. The chain links TRBV3-1 to TRBJ1-2; D gene unclear. V was pared by 0 bases and J by 6 bases, with 17 bases between. Germline V gives CDR1 LGHDT, CDR2 YNNKEL (reference sequence). This CDR3 comprises 16 residues. The DNA for the CDR3 is TGTGCCAGCAGCCAAGATCTTAGGGCAGAGGGTAATGGCTACACCTTC. It specifies CASSQDLRAEGNGYTF.

Details on this clonotype: This may be a read error: a much more frequent sequence differs by one nucleotide. The chain joins TRBV7-9 to TRBJ2-4; 9 bases agree with TRBD1. V lost 5 bases and J lost 10; bases outside the gene matches: 12. This CDR3 is 15 amino acids long. The germline V gene encodes CDR1 SEHNR and CDR2 FQNEAQ (reference sequence). CDR3 nucleotides: TGTGCCAGCAGCCCTGTCCCAGGGACAGGGAGTATTCAGTACTTC. Its translation is CASSPVPGTGSIQYF.

This clonotype showed up many times. This chain connects TRBV20-1 to TRBJ1-1; D not certain. Germline assignment: CDR1 DFQATT and CDR2 SNEGSKA (reference sequence). This CDR3 spans 11 amino acids. CDR3 sequence: CGSRVDTEAFF. For the CDR3, the DNA is TGCGGTTCAAGGGTGGACACTGAAGCTTTCTTT.

This clonotype occurred a few times. This chain connects TRBV5-1 to TRBJ1-1, with D possibly matching TRBD1 (5 bases). Germline V gene sequence: CDR1 SGHRS, CDR2 YFSETQ. With 7 bases removed from V and 4 bases from J, the gap between germline ends came to 14 bases. This CDR3 spans 13 amino acids. The CDR3 is CASGGAQGTEAFF. For the CDR3, the DNA is TGCGCCAGCGGCGGGGCTCAGGGCACTGAAGCTTTCTTT.

The table lists this clonotype with many counts. The chain has TRBV20-1 and TRBJ2-5; D perhaps matches TRBD2 (5 bases). V was shortened by 6 bases and J by 0 bases, with 8 bases between the two germline ends. CDR3 length equals 12 residues. Germline V CDR1 and CDR2: DFQATT, SNEGSKA (reference sequence). The CDR3 reads CSATGYQETQYF. CDR3 coding DNA: TGCAGTGCGACGGGATACCAAGAGACCCAGTACTTC.

V is TRBV29-1 and J is TRBJ2-1; 10 bases are a match to TRBD2. The CDR3 has 14 amino acids. In germline, CDR1 is SQVTM, CDR2 ANQGSEA. In DNA form, the CDR3 reads TGCAGGGCGATGAGCGGGGGGGGTTTTTGGGAGCAGTTCTTC. Its protein product is CRAMSGGGFWEQFF.

This clonotype was counted many times. The CDR3 sequence is CASSFNVYGNEQFF. Here the CDR3 DNA reads TGTGCCAGCAGTTTCAACGTGTACGGGAATGAGCAGTTCTTC. The J gene is TRBJ2-1, the V gene TRBV12-3 or TRBV12-4; no firm D call. Trimming shortened V by 3 bases and J by 7 bases, and 13 bases separated the two germline ends. This CDR3 contains 14 residues.